The rows below give T cell receptor beta chains drawn from one sample of a study of blood T cell repertoires in COVID-19. Here immunoSEQ multiplex PCR was the method, and the copy in TCRdb shows in-frame clones only, minus some. In the table there are 240,000 or so clones, roughly 86% of which are singletons. The sequenced sample was PBMCs or T cells enriched from blood (not recorded which). The source is a woman between 40 and 55 years old with acute COVID-19. CDR3s include the opening cysteine and the closing phenylalanine or tryptophan. A D gene is named only where the DNA matches it firmly. Some rows mark clone size as missing; the rest say once, few, many or name a class of expanded clone.

abundance: once; d_gene: TRBD2; j_gene: TRBJ2-1; v_gene: TRBV11-3; CDR3nt: TGTGCCAGCAGCGGTAGCGGGAGCTCCTACAATGAGCAGTTCTTC; CDR3aa: CASSGSGSSYNEQFF
abundance: NA; d_gene: NA; j_gene: TRBJ1-6; v_gene: TRBV5-1; CDR3nt: TGCGCCAGCAGCTTGAACAGGGTGCCCCTCCACTTT; CDR3aa: CASSLNRVPLHF
abundance: NA; d_gene: NA; j_gene: TRBJ2-7; v_gene: TRBV9; CDR3nt: TGTGCCAGCAGCGTAGTGGGCGGGCCCCCCAACGAGCAGTACTTC; CDR3aa: CASSVVGGPPNEQYF
abundance: NA; d_gene: TRBD2; j_gene: TRBJ2-7; v_gene: TRBV6-4; CDR3nt: TGTGCCAGCAGTTCTAGCGGGAGCTCGGACGAGCAGTACTTC; CDR3aa: CASSSSGSSDEQYF
abundance: NA; d_gene: TRBD1; j_gene: TRBJ1-1; v_gene: TRBV6-5; CDR3nt: TGTGCCAGCACCAAAACAGGGGGCACTGAAGCTTTCTTT; CDR3aa: CASTKTGGTEAFF
abundance: NA; d_gene: TRBD2; j_gene: TRBJ2-1; v_gene: TRBV6-5; CDR3nt: TGTGCCAGCAGTTACGAGGGGACTAGCGGGCGCAATGAGCAGTTCTTC; CDR3aa: CASSYEGTSGRNEQFF
abundance: NA; d_gene: NA; j_gene: TRBJ1-3; v_gene: TRBV6-5; CDR3nt: TGTGCCAGCAGTTACCGCGACAGGAACTCTGGAAACACCATATATTTT; CDR3aa: CASSYRDRNSGNTIYF
abundance: NA; d_gene: NA; j_gene: TRBJ2-7; v_gene: TRBV6-5; CDR3nt: TGTGCCAGCAGTCAAAACCGGGACATTGCCTACGAGCAGTACTTC; CDR3aa: CASSQNRDIAYEQYF
abundance: NA; d_gene: NA; j_gene: TRBJ1-1; v_gene: TRBV19; CDR3nt: TGTGCCAGTAGGCGGGTTGGGGGGACTGAAGCTTTCTTT; CDR3aa: CASRRVGGTEAFF
abundance: NA; d_gene: NA; j_gene: TRBJ1-1; v_gene: TRBV6-6; CDR3nt: TGTGCCGCGGGCATATATAACACTGAAGCTTTCTTT; CDR3aa: CAAGIYNTEAFF
abundance: NA; d_gene: TRBD2; j_gene: TRBJ2-5; v_gene: TRBV11-2; CDR3nt: TGTGCCAGCAGCTTAACCGCGGGAGCACAGGAGACCCAGTACTTC; CDR3aa: CASSLTAGAQETQYF
abundance: once; d_gene: NA; j_gene: TRBJ2-5; v_gene: TRBV29-1; CDR3nt: TGCAGCGTTGAAGATCTCCAACAATACAAAGAGACCCAGTACTTC; CDR3aa: CSVEDLQQYKETQYF
abundance: NA; d_gene: TRBD2; j_gene: TRBJ2-7; v_gene: TRBV7-2; CDR3nt: TGTGCCAGCAGCTCGACTAGCGGGAGAAACGAGCAGTACTTC; CDR3aa: CASSSTSGRNEQYF
abundance: few; d_gene: TRBD2; j_gene: TRBJ2-1; v_gene: TRBV7-9; CDR3nt: TGTGCCAGCAGCTTAGTAGCACTAGCGCAATCCAATGAGCAGTTCTTC; CDR3aa: CASSLVALAQSNEQFF
abundance: NA; d_gene: TRBD2; j_gene: TRBJ2-7; v_gene: TRBV27; CDR3nt: TGTGCCAGTTGGACGACTAGCCCCTACGAGCAGTACTTC; CDR3aa: CASWTTSPYEQYF
abundance: NA; d_gene: NA; j_gene: TRBJ2-7; v_gene: TRBV4-1; CDR3nt: TGCGCCAGCAGCCAAGATAGGGGGACCAACTACGAGCAGTACTTC; CDR3aa: CASSQDRGTNYEQYF
abundance: NA; d_gene: NA; j_gene: TRBJ2-7; v_gene: TRBV19; CDR3nt: TGTGCCAGTAGCACCAGGCCCAGACCCTACGAGCAGTACTTC; CDR3aa: CASSTRPRPYEQYF
abundance: NA; d_gene: TRBD1; j_gene: TRBJ1-3; v_gene: TRBV3-1/TRBV3-2; CDR3nt: TGTGCCAGCAGCCTAACGGGACAGGCCTCTGGAAACACCATATATTTT; CDR3aa: CASSLTGQASGNTIYF
abundance: NA; d_gene: NA; j_gene: TRBJ2-1; v_gene: TRBV10-1; CDR3nt: TGCGCCAGCAGTCGAGGGGTTGGGGGCCAGCAGTTCTTC; CDR3aa: CASSRGVGGQQFF
abundance: NA; d_gene: NA; j_gene: TRBJ1-5; v_gene: TRBV6-5; CDR3nt: TGTGCCAGCAGACCATCACAGGGATACCAGCCCCAGCATTTT; CDR3aa: CASRPSQGYQPQHF
abundance: NA; d_gene: TRBD1; j_gene: TRBJ1-2; v_gene: TRBV5-8; CDR3nt: TGTGCCAGCAGCTTGCGGGGGACAGGGTATGGCTACACCTTC; CDR3aa: CASSLRGTGYGYTF
abundance: NA; d_gene: NA; j_gene: TRBJ2-7; v_gene: TRBV6-5; CDR3nt: TGTGCCAGCCAACGGGACTGGAACTACGAGCAGTACTTC; CDR3aa: CASQRDWNYEQYF
abundance: NA; d_gene: NA; j_gene: TRBJ2-3; v_gene: TRBV7-3; CDR3nt: TGTGCCAGCAGCTTAAACCCCTCGACCTCTAGCGATCGAGATACGCAGTATTTT; CDR3aa: CASSLNPSTSSDRDTQYF
abundance: NA; d_gene: TRBD2; j_gene: TRBJ2-1; v_gene: TRBV19; CDR3nt: TGTGCCAGTTCGTGGGGGGGAGCAGACGAACTGCACAATGAGCAGTTCTTC; CDR3aa: CASSWGGADELHNEQFF
abundance: NA; d_gene: TRBD2; j_gene: TRBJ2-1; v_gene: TRBV11-3; CDR3nt: TGTGCCAGCAGCTTAGTGGCGGGAGTTTTCTCCTACAATGAGCAGTTCTTC; CDR3aa: CASSLVAGVFSYNEQFF
abundance: once; d_gene: NA; j_gene: TRBJ1-2; v_gene: TRBV7-6; CDR3nt: TGTGCCAGCAGCTTAGGTTCCACGGGAAACTATGGCTACACCTTC; CDR3aa: CASSLGSTGNYGYTF
abundance: NA; d_gene: NA; j_gene: TRBJ1-5; v_gene: TRBV10-1; CDR3nt: TGCGCCAGCAGTCAGGGACTTAATCAGCCCCAGCATTTT; CDR3aa: CASSQGLNQPQHF
abundance: NA; d_gene: NA; j_gene: TRBJ2-3; v_gene: TRBV5-1; CDR3nt: TGCGCCAGCAGCTCGGGAGATCAGGATACGCAGTATTTT; CDR3aa: CASSSGDQDTQYF
abundance: once; d_gene: NA; j_gene: TRBJ2-1; v_gene: TRBV18; CDR3nt: TGTGCCAGCTCACCGGCAGGCGGGGCAAGCAATGAGCAGTTCTTC; CDR3aa: CASSPAGGASNEQFF
abundance: NA; d_gene: NA; j_gene: TRBJ2-5; v_gene: TRBV7-2; CDR3nt: TGTGCCAGCAGCTCCACTGAGACCCAGTACTTC; CDR3aa: CASSSTETQYF
abundance: NA; d_gene: TRBD1; j_gene: TRBJ2-7; v_gene: TRBV19; CDR3nt: TGTGCCAGTAGTATAACAGGGGGGAGGAACTACGAGCAGTACTTC; CDR3aa: CASSITGGRNYEQYF
abundance: NA; d_gene: NA; j_gene: TRBJ2-1; v_gene: TRBV11-3; CDR3nt: TGTGCCAGCAGCTCAGCTACTAATGTTAGTGAGCAGTTCTTC; CDR3aa: CASSSATNVSEQFF
abundance: NA; d_gene: NA; j_gene: TRBJ1-3; v_gene: TRBV5-1; CDR3nt: TGCGCCAGCAGCTTGGCCGGGACTGGAAACACCATATATTTT; CDR3aa: CASSLAGTGNTIYF
abundance: NA; d_gene: NA; j_gene: TRBJ2-2; v_gene: TRBV9; CDR3nt: TGTGCCAGCAGCGTAGAGGGGGGGCCCGGGGAGCTGTTTTTT; CDR3aa: CASSVEGGPGELFF
abundance: NA; d_gene: NA; j_gene: TRBJ1-2; v_gene: TRBV12-3/TRBV12-4; CDR3nt: TGTGCCAGCGTTAGACGGGGGTATGGCTACACCTTC; CDR3aa: CASVRRGYGYTF
abundance: NA; d_gene: NA; j_gene: TRBJ2-2; v_gene: TRBV2; CDR3nt: TGTGCCAGCAGTCTCCCTCGACGGGAGATGGGTAAGGGCGGGGAGCTGTTTTTT; CDR3aa: CASSLPRREMGKGGELFF
abundance: NA; d_gene: TRBD2; j_gene: TRBJ2-7; v_gene: TRBV19; CDR3nt: TGTGCCAGTAGTACACGACTAGCGGGACCCTACGAGCAGTACTTC; CDR3aa: CASSTRLAGPYEQYF
abundance: few; d_gene: NA; j_gene: TRBJ2-7; v_gene: TRBV6-6; CDR3nt: TGTGCCAGCAGTTCGGGCAGGGGCGCCTACGAGCAGTACTTC; CDR3aa: CASSSGRGAYEQYF
abundance: NA; d_gene: TRBD1; j_gene: TRBJ2-2; v_gene: TRBV13; CDR3nt: TGTGCCAGCAGCTCCCGGGACAGAGGGTTAAGGACCGGGGAGCTGTTTTTT; CDR3aa: CASSSRDRGLRTGELFF
abundance: NA; d_gene: TRBD2; j_gene: TRBJ2-3; v_gene: TRBV2; CDR3nt: TGTGCCAGCATAATCCGGGACTATCTAGCGGGGAGCACAGATACGCAGTATTTT; CDR3aa: CASIIRDYLAGSTDTQYF